Shown below are 5 T cell receptor beta chains from a single sample sequenced in a study of cytomegalovirus exposure and HLA in healthy donors. The PCR had 60 Vbeta and 13 Jbeta primers. Data came from immunoSEQ multiplex PCR; TCRdb stores just in-frame clones and leaves some out. Here the sample spans 150,000 to 200,000 clones, roughly 80% being singletons. Sequencing was performed on PBMCs. The receptors shown here come from a woman in her fifties or sixties in good health and CMV-seronegative.

The rearrangement links TRBV6-5 to TRBJ2-2; no definite D call. This CDR3 comprises 14 residues. V dropped 7 bases and J dropped 1 base, with 10 bases sitting between them. Germline assignment: CDR1 MNHEY and CDR2 SVGAGI. This CDR3 is CASTRFVNTGELFF. As DNA, the CDR3 is TGTGCCAGCACGCGGTTTGTGAACACCGGGGAGCTGTTTTTT.

V and J are TRBV25-1 and TRBJ2-7; D may be TRBD1 (8 bases). With 1 base removed from V and 4 bases from J, the gap between germline ends came to 14 bases. CDR1 is MGHDK and CDR2 is SYGVNS in the germline V gene. CDR3 length: 15 residues. The CDR3 nucleotides read TGTGCCAGCAGTGAATTGGACAGGGAGGGATACGAGCAGTACTTC. It translates to CASSELDREGYEQYF.

This clone was recorded once. The chain is built from TRBV28 and TRBJ1-1, with D possibly TRBD1 on 5 matching bases. This CDR3 contains 14 residues. V was shortened by 5 bases and J by 6 bases, with 16 bases between the two germline ends. CDR1 MDHEN and CDR2 SYDVKM come from the germline V gene. The CDR3 DNA reads TGTGCCAGCAGTGGGGCGCGGGACTGGCCTGAAGCTTTCTTT. Translation gives CASSGARDWPEAFF.

The V and J genes are TRBV6-6 and TRBJ2-1, with 13 bases lining up with TRBD2. Germline CDR1 MNHNY, CDR2 SVGAGI (reference sequence). Trimming at V came to 5 bases and at J to 7 bases, leaving 8 bases not matched to a gene. This CDR3 is 16 amino acids long. The CDR3 DNA reads as TGTGCCAGCAGTGGCGGGACTAGCGGGGACTTTAATGAGCAGTTCTTC. Its translation is CASSGGTSGDFNEQFF.

The V gene is TRBV28, the J gene TRBJ1-1, with D perhaps matching TRBD1 (5 bases). With 7 bases removed from V and 4 bases from J, the gap between germline ends came to 7 bases. CDR1 is MDHEN and CDR2 is SYDVKM in the germline V gene. The CDR3 runs 11 residues. In nucleotides, the CDR3 is TGTGCCAGCACAGGGTTCACTGAAGCTTTCTTT. As protein: CASTGFTEAFF.